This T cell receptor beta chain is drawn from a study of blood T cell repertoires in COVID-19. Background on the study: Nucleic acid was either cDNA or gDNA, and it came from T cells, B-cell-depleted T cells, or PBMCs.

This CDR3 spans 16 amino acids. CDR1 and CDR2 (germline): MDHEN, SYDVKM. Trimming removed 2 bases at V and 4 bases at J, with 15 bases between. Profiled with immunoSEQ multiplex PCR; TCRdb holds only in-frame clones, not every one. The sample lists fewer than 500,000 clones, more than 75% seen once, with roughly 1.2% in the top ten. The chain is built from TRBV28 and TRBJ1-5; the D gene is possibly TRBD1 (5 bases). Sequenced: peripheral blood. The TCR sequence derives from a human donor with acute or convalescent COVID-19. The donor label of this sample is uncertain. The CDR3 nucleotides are TGTGCCAGCAGTTTAGGGGCAACTACCCTGAATCAGCCCCAGCATTTT. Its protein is CASSLGATTLNQPQHF.